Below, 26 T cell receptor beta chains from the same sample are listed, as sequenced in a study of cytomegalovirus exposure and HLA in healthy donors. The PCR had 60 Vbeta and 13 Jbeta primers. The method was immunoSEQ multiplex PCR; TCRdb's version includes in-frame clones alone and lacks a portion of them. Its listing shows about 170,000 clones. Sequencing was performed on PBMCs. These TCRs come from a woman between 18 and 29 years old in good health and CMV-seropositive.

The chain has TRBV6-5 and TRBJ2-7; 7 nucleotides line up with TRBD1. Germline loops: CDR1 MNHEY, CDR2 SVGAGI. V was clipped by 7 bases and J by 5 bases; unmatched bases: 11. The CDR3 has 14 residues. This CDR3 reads CASTRQGFAHEQYF. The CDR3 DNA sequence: TGTGCCAGCACCCGACAGGGATTCGCTCACGAGCAGTACTTC.

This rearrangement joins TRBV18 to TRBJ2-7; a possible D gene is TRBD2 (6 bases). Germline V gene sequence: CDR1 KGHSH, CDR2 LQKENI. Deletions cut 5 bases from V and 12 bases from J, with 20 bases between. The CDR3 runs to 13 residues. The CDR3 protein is CASSSGTEANRYF. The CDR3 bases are TGTGCCAGCTCATCTGGGACTGAGGCTAATCGGTACTTC.

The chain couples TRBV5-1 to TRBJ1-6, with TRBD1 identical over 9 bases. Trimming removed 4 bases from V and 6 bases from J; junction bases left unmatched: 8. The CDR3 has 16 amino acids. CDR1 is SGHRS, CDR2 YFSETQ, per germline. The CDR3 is CASSEGTGRGNSPLHF. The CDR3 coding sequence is TGCGCCAGCAGCGAAGGGACAGGGAGAGGTAATTCACCCCTCCACTTT.

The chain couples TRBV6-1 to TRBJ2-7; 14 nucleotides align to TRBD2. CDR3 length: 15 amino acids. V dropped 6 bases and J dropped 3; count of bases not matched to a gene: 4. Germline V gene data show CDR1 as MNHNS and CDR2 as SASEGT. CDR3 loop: CASREGLAGVYEQYF. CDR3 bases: TGTGCCAGCAGGGAGGGACTAGCGGGAGTCTACGAGCAGTACTTC.

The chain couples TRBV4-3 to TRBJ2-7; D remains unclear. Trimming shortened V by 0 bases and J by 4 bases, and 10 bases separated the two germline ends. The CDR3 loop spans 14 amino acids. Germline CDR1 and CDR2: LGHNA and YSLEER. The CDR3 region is CASSQEVLRYEQYF. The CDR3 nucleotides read TGCGCCAGCAGCCAAGAAGTTCTCCGGTACGAGCAGTACTTC.

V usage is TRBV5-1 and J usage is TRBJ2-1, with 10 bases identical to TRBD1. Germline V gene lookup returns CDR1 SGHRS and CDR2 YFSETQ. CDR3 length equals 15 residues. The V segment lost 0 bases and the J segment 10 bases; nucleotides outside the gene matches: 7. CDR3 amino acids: CASSLGTGGDREQFF. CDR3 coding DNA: TGCGCCAGCAGCTTGGGGACAGGGGGGGACCGGGAGCAGTTCTTC.

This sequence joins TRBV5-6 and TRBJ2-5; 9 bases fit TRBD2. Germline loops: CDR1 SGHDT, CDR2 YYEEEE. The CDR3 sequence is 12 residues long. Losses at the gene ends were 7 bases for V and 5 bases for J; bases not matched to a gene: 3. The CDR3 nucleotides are TGTGCCAGCCGCGGGGGGGAGGAGACCCAGTACTTC. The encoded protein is CASRGGEETQYF.

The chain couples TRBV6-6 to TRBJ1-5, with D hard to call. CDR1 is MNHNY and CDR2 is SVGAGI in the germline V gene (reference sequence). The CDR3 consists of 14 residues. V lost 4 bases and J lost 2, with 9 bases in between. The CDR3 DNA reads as TGTGCCAGCAGTTTGAATAGCCGCAATCAGCCCCAGCATTTT. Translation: CASSLNSRNQPQHF.

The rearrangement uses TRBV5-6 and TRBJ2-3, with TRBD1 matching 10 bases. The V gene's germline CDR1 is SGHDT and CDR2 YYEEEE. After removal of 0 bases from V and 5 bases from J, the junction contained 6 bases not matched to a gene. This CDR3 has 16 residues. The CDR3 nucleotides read TGTGCCAGCAGCTTGGCCGGGACAGGGGCTGTAGATACGCAGTATTTT. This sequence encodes CASSLAGTGAVDTQYF. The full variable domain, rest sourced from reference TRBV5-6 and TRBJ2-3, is DAGVTQSPTHLIKTRGQQVTLRCSPKSGHDTVSWYQQALGQGPQFIFQYYEEEERQRGNFPDRFSGHQFPNYSSELNVNALLLGDSALYLCASSLAGTGAVDTQYFGPGTRLTVL.

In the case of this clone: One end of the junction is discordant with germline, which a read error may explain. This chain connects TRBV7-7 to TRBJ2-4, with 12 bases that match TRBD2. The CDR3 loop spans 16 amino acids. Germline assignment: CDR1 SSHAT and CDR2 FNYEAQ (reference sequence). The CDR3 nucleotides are TGTGCTAGCAGCGAGCGGACTAGCGGGACCAAAAACATTCAGTACTTC. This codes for CASSERTSGTKNIQYF.

The CDR3 DNA is TGTGCCAGCAGCTCCGTCGGGGAGGGTAACGGAAACATTCAGTACTTC. This codes for CASSSVGEGNGNIQYF. The chain is built from TRBV11-2 and TRBJ2-4; 7 bases match TRBD2. The CDR3 length is 16 residues. V was clipped by 4 bases and J by 6 bases; unmatched bases: 12. CDR1 is SGHAT, CDR2 FQNNGV, per germline.

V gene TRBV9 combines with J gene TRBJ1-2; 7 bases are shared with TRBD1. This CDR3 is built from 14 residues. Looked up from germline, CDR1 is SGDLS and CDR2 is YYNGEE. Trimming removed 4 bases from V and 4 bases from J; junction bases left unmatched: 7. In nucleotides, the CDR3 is TGTGCCAGCAGCCCACCGACAGGGAGCTATGGCTACACCTTC. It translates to CASSPPTGSYGYTF.

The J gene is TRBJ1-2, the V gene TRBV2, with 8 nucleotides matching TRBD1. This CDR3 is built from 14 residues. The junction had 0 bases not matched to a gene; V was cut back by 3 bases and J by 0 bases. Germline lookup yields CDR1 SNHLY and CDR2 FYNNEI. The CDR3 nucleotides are TGTGCCAGCAGTGAGGACAGGGCTAACTATGGCTACACCTTC. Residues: CASSEDRANYGYTF. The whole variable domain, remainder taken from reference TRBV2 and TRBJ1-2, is EPEVTQTPSHQVTQMGQEVILRCVPISNHLYFYWYRQILGQKVEFLVSFYNNEISEKSEIFDDQFSVERPDGSNFTLKIRSTKLEDSAMYFCASSEDRANYGYTFGSGTRLTVV.

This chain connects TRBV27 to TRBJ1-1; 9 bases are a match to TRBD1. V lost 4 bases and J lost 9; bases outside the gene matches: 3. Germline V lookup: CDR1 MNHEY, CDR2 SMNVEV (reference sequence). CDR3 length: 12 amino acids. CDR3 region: CASSWGQGKAFF. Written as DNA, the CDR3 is TGTGCCAGCAGTTGGGGACAGGGTAAAGCTTTCTTT.

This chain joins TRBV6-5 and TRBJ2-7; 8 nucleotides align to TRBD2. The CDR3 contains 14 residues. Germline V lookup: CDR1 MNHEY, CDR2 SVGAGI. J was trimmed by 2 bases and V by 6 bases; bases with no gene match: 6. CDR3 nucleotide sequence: TGTGCCAGCAGCCCGACTAGCGTCGCCTACGAGCAGTACTTC. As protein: CASSPTSVAYEQYF.

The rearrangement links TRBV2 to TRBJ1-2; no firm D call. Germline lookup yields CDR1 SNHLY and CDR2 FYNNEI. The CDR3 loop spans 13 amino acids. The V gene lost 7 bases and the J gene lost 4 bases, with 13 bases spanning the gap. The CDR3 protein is CASTPSPIYGYTF. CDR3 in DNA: TGTGCCAGCACCCCCTCCCCTATCTATGGCTACACCTTC.

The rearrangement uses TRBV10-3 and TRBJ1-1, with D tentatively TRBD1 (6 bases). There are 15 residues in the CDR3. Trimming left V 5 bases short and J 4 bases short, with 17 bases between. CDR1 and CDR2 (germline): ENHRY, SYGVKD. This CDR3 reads CAISPDGGAITEAFF. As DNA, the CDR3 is TGTGCCATCAGTCCGGATGGGGGGGCAATCACTGAAGCTTTCTTT.

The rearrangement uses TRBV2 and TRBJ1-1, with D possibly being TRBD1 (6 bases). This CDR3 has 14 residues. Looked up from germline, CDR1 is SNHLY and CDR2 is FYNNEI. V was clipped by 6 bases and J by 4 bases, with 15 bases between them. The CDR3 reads CASSKTGDRTEAFF. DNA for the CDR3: TGTGCCAGCAGCAAGACAGGTGATCGCACTGAAGCTTTCTTT.

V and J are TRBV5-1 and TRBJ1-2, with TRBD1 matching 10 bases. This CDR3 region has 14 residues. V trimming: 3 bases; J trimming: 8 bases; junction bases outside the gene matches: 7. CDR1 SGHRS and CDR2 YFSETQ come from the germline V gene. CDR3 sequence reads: CASSSTGTGDGYTF. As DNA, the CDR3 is TGCGCCAGCAGCTCAACCGGGACAGGGGACGGCTACACCTTC.

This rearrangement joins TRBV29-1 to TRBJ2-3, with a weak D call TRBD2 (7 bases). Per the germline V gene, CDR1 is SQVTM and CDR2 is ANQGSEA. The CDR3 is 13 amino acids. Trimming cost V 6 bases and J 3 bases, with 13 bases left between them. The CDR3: CSVGGGATDTQYF. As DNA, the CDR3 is TGCAGCGTCGGTGGGGGGGCAACAGATACGCAGTATTTT.

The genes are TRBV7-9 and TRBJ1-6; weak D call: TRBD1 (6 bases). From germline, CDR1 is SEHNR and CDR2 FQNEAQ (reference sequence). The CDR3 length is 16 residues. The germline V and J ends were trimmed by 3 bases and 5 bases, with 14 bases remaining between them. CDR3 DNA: TGTGCCAGCAGCTTGGTGGGCAGGGGCGATAATTCACCCCTCCACTTT. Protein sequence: CASSLVGRGDNSPLHF.

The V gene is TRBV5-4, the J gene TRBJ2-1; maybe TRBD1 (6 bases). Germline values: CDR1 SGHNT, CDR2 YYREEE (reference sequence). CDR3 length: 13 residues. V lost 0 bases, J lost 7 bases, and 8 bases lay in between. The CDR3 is CASSLDRENEQFF. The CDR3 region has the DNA TGTGCCAGCAGCTTGGACAGGGAAAATGAGCAGTTCTTC.

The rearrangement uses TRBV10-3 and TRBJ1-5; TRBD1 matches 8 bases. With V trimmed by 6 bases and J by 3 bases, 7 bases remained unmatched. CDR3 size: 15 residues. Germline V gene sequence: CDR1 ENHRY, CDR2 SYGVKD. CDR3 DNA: TGTGCCATCAGGGGGGGACAGGCCTACAATCAGCCCCAGCATTTT. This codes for CAIRGGQAYNQPQHF.

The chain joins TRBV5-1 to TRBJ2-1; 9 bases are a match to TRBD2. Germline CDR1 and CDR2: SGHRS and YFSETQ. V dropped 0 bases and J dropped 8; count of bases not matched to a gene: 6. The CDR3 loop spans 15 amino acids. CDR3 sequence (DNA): TGCGCCAGCAGCTTGGAGGTAGCGGGAGAGGATGAGCAGTTCTTC. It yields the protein CASSLEVAGEDEQFF.

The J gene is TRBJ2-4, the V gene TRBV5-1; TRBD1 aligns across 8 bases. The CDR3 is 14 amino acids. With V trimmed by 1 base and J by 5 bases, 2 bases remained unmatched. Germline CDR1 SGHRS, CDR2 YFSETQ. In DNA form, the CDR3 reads TGCGCCAGCAGCTTGCCGGACAGGGAAAACATTCAGTACTTC. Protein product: CASSLPDRENIQYF.

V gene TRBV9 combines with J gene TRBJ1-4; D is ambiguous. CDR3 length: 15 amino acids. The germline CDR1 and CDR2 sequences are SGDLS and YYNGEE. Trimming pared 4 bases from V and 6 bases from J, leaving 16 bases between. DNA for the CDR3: TGTGCCAGCAGCCCCCGCGGCCGGAAGGATGAAAAACTGTTTTTT. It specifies CASSPRGRKDEKLFF.